This TCR beta chain is from a study of blood T cell repertoires in COVID-19 (TCRdb year 2020). For the study in its entirety: The collaborator samples originated in the United States, Italy and Spain and spanned the acute and convalescent phases of COVID-19. The material from the prospective study consisted of cDNA or gDNA derived from T cells, B-cell-depleted T cells, or PBMCs. Subjects who had been exposed to COVID-19, were actively infected with it, or had recovered from it provided the deeply sampled blood TCRbeta repertoires that made up the dataset. The repertoires were released in a freely available public database intended as a resource for research on the immune response to SARS-CoV-2. The samples were drawn from two sources: the first 160 participants of the ongoing ImmuneRACE study, and about 1,300 subjects contributed by 6 global collaborators. Nearly every sample came with metadata listing a de-identified subject ID, COVID-19 status, age in years and sex. Where available, HLA class I and class II types were obtained from metadata supplied by the sample provider rather than from assay-based typing.

General findings and caveats noted by the study authors: The quantity of clinical and demographic metadata differed by source and by participant and was supplied without curation.

Enrolling through a virtual design, the prospective study's participants ranged in age from roughly 18 to 89 years and lived across 20 to 25 United States geographic areas. In the prospective study, participants were assigned to cohorts based on the clinical history participants reported in a screening survey and a study questionnaire. Recovered participants in ImmuneRACE Cohort 3 were defined by two consecutive negative NP/OP PCR tests, clearance by a healthcare professional, or resolution of symptoms. In the prospective study, whole blood, serum and a nasopharyngeal or oropharyngeal swab were collected from each participant by mobile phlebotomists. Participants in the prospective study had the option to provide additional blood draws and questionnaires over a 2-month period. Before DNA extraction, blood samples from the prospective study were shipped at room temperature or frozen. TCRbeta CDR3 regions were amplified from genomic DNA using the immunoSEQ Assay, a bias-controlled multiplex PCR. The authors' analysis ran thus. The number of nucleated cells in each sample was estimated from the amplification of reference gene primers within the assay. Sequence reads were collapsed and filtered to measure the absolute abundance of every unique TCRbeta CDR3 rearrangement. For each sample, productive Simpson clonality was calculated as the square root of Simpson's diversity index across productive rearrangements. Entries here come from immuneACCESS through TCRdb and include only in-frame sequences with V and J called. Some clones fail to appear in such tables; in the studies checked, an unresolved V gene covers under half of the shortfall, and the cause of the remainder is unknown. That table gives V, J and clone size, and the DNA gave D and trimming. In this sample the table shows approximately 300,000 clones, roughly 87% of which occur a single time. Jointly, the top ten make up under 6.5% of the sample.

V sheds 7 bases and J sheds 4 bases, leaving 14 bases between their ends. The CDR3 starts with the cysteine, ends with the phenylalanine, and has 13 residues. Only the CDR3 portion is preserved as DNA: 39 bases, with reading frame beginning at the first base. The germline V gene yields SGDLS for CDR1 and YYNGEE for CDR2. On this clone: Its binding antigen is unknown. Base qualities were left out, and no much larger clone turns up one base away.

The chain is encoded by TRBV9 joined to TRBJ1-2, and TRBD1 may be the D gene, going by 6 matching bases. This TCR came from a woman in her twenties or thirties who had recovered from COVID-19. Input material: PBMCs or T cells enriched from blood (not recorded which). The DNA sequence follows: TGTGCCAGCCACGGGGAGGGGGGCTATGGCTACACCTTC. This sequence encodes CASHGEGGYGYTF. With the rest looked up from the reference TRBV9 and TRBJ1-2 genes rather than sequenced, the full variable domain is DSGVTQTPKHLITATGQRVTLRCSPRSGDLSVYWYQQSLDQGLQFLIQYYNGEERAKGNILERFSAQQFPDLHSELNLSSLELGDSALYFCASHGEGGYGYTFGSGTRLTVV.